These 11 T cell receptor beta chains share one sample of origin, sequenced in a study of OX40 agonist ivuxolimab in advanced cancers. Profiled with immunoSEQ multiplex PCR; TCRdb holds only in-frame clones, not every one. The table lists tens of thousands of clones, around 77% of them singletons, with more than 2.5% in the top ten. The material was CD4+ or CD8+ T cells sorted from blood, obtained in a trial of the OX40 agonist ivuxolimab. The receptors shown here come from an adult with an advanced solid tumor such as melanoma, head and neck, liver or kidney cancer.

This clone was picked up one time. CDR3 DNA sequence: TGTGCCAGCAGCTCCCTGACTAGCGGGAGTGCAAGGGATGAGCAGTTCTTC. Protein product: CASSSLTSGSARDEQFF. The V and J genes are TRBV7-9 and TRBJ2-1; 12 bases fit TRBD2. The CDR3 is 17 residues long. Germline V gene sequence: CDR1 SEHNR, CDR2 FQNEAQ (reference sequence). The V and J ends lost 4 bases and 8 bases, in that order; junction bases with no gene match: 12.

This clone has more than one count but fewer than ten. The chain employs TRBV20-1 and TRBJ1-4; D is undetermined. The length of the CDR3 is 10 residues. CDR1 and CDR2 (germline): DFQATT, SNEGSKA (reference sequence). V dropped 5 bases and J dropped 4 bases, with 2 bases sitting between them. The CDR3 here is CSALNEKLFF. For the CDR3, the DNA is TGCAGTGCTCTTAATGAAAAACTGTTTTTT.

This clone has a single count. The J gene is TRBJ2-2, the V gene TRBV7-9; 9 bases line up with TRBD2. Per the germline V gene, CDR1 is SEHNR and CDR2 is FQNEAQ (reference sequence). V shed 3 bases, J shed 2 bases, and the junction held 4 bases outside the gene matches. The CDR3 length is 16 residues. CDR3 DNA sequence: TGTGCCAGCAGCTTCCGACTAGCGGATAACACCGGGGAGCTGTTTTTT. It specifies CASSFRLADNTGELFF.

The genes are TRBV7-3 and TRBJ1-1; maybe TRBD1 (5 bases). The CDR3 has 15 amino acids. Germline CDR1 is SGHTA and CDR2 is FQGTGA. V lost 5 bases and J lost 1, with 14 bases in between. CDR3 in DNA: TGTGCCAGCAGCCCCTTCGGGGCCGCGAACACTGAAGCTTTCTTT. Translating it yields CASSPFGAANTEAFF.

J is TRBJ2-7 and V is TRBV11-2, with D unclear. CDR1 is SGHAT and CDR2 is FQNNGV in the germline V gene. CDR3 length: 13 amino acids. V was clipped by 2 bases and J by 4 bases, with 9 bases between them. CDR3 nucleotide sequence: TGTGCCAGCAGCTTATTTGGGCTTTACGAGCAGTACTTC. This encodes CASSLFGLYEQYF.

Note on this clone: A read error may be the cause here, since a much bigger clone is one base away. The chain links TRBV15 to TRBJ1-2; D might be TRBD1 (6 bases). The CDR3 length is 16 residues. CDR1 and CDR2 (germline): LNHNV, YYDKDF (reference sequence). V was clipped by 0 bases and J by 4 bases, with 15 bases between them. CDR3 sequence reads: CATSRDMAGAFYGYTF. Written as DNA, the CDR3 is TGTGCCACCAGCAGAGATATGGCAGGGGCGTTCTATGGCTACACCTTC.

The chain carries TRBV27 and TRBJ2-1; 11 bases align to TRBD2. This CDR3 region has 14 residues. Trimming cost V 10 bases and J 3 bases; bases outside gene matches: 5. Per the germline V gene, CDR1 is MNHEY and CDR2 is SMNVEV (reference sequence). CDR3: CANQLAGVYNEQFF. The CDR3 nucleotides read TGTGCCAATCAACTAGCGGGAGTCTACAATGAGCAGTTCTTC.

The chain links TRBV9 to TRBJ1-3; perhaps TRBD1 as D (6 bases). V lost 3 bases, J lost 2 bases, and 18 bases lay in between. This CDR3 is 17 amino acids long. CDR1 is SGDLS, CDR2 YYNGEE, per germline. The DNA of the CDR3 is TGTGCCAGCAGCGCCCACGGACAGAGTTGGGCTGGAAACACCATATATTTT. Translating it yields CASSAHGQSWAGNTIYF.

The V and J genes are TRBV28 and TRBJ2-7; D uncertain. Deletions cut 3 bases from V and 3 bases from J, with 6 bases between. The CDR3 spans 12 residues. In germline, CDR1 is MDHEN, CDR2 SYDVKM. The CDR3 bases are TGTGCCAGCAGTTTGGAACGCTACGAGCAGTACTTC. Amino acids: CASSLERYEQYF.

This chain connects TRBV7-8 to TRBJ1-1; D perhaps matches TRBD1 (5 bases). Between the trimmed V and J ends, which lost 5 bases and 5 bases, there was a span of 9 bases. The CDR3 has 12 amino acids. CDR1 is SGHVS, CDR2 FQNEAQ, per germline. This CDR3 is CASSAGLTEAFF. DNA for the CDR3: TGTGCCAGCAGCGCAGGGCTGACTGAAGCTTTCTTT.

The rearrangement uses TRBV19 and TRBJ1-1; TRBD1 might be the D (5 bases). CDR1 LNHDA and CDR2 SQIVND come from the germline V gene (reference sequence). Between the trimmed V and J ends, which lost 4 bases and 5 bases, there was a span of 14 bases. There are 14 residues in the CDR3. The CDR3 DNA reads TGTGCCAGTAGTACGAAAGGTGAGGGGACTGAAGCTTTCTTT. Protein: CASSTKGEGTEAFF.